A selection of T cell receptor beta chains follows, all from one sample in a study of T-cell memory formation after mild COVID-19. A single record per CDR3 protein comes from TCRdb applying MiXCR to the 5' RACE reads. The data hold around 420,000 distinct CDR3 sequences, with roughly 26% observed a single time. Input material: PBMCs or a T cell subset sorted from them (not recorded which). These receptors were obtained from an adult woman who had mild COVID-19 (a few samples of this study predate the infection). Cell type and time point are not known. Both conserved end residues are part of each CDR3. The order of the fields is clone size, V gene, CDR3 length, J gene, D gene, CDR3 protein, CDR3 DNA. A D gene is named only where the DNA matches it firmly. Clone size is given for some rows only: seen once, a few or many times, or a class if the clone is expanded.

abundance: NA
v_gene: TRBV6-5
len: 18
j_gene: TRBJ1-3
d_gene: NA
CDR3aa: CASSYSLTGSSSGNTIYF
CDR3nt: TGTGCCAGCAGTTACTCTTTGACAGGCTCTAGCTCTGGAAACACCATATATTTT

abundance: NA
v_gene: TRBV12-3/TRBV12-4
len: 13
j_gene: TRBJ1-2
d_gene: TRBD1
CDR3aa: CASTTTGGGGYTF
CDR3nt: TGTGCCAGCACCACTACAGGGGGCGGTGGCTACACCTTC

abundance: NA
v_gene: TRBV5-1
len: 13
j_gene: TRBJ2-7
d_gene: NA
CDR3aa: CASSLAGENEQYF
CDR3nt: TGCGCCAGCAGCCTTGCAGGGGAAAACGAGCAGTACTTC

abundance: NA
v_gene: TRBV20-1
len: 14
j_gene: TRBJ1-2
d_gene: TRBD1
CDR3aa: CSARAQGAGNGYTF
CDR3nt: TGCAGTGCTAGGGCACAGGGGGCGGGAAATGGCTACACCTTC

abundance: NA
v_gene: TRBV6-5
len: 14
j_gene: TRBJ2-7
d_gene: TRBD1
CDR3aa: CASGGRDREGEQYF
CDR3nt: TGTGCCAGCGGCGGTCGGGACAGGGAGGGCGAGCAGTACTTC

abundance: NA
v_gene: TRBV9
len: 16
j_gene: TRBJ2-3
d_gene: NA
CDR3aa: CASSVGSGQYTDTQYF
CDR3nt: TGTGCCAGCAGCGTGGGGAGCGGGCAGTACACAGATACGCAGTATTTT

abundance: NA
v_gene: TRBV19
len: 15
j_gene: TRBJ1-2
d_gene: NA
CDR3aa: CASSAGTLLNYGYTF
CDR3nt: TGTGCCAGTAGCGCCGGGACACTACTGAACTATGGCTACACCTTC

abundance: NA
v_gene: TRBV11-3
len: 15
j_gene: TRBJ2-2
d_gene: TRBD2
CDR3aa: CASSRGDLPTGELFF
CDR3nt: TGTGCCAGCAGCCGGGGGGACCTTCCCACCGGGGAGCTGTTTTTT

abundance: NA
v_gene: TRBV24-1
len: 15
j_gene: TRBJ2-3
d_gene: NA
CDR3aa: CATSDAGQRTDTQYF
CDR3nt: TGTGCCACCAGTGATGCGGGACAGCGCACAGATACGCAGTATTTT

abundance: NA
v_gene: TRBV7-9
len: 13
j_gene: TRBJ1-5
d_gene: NA
CDR3aa: CASSLWTDQPQHF
CDR3nt: TGTGCCAGCAGCCTCTGGACAGATCAGCCCCAGCATTTT

abundance: NA
v_gene: TRBV4-1
len: 15
j_gene: TRBJ1-2
d_gene: NA
CDR3aa: CASSAQGGPNYGYTF
CDR3nt: TGCGCCAGCAGCGCACAGGGTGGACCCAACTATGGCTACACCTTC

abundance: NA
v_gene: TRBV18
len: 16
j_gene: TRBJ2-3
d_gene: TRBD1
CDR3aa: CASSPPLGQGTDTQYF
CDR3nt: TGTGCCAGCTCACCACCGCTGGGACAGGGCACAGATACGCAGTATTTT

abundance: NA
v_gene: TRBV10-3
len: 16
j_gene: TRBJ2-2
d_gene: NA
CDR3aa: CAMRDVRLENTGELFF
CDR3nt: TGTGCCATGAGGGACGTACGCCTGGAGAACACCGGGGAGCTGTTTTTT

abundance: NA
v_gene: TRBV7-3
len: 15
j_gene: TRBJ2-5
d_gene: NA
CDR3aa: CASSLTPLAGETQYF
CDR3nt: TGTGCCAGCAGCCTGACACCCCTGGCGGGAGAGACCCAGTACTTC

abundance: few
v_gene: TRBV24-1
len: 17
j_gene: TRBJ2-3
d_gene: NA
CDR3aa: CATSDTGLTPSTDTQYF
CDR3nt: TGTGCCACCAGTGATACGGGACTTACCCCTAGCACAGATACGCAGTATTTT

abundance: NA
v_gene: TRBV5-1
len: 15
j_gene: TRBJ1-2
d_gene: TRBD1
CDR3aa: CASSRGQGTGYGYTF
CDR3nt: TGCGCCAGCAGCAGAGGACAGGGGACGGGCTATGGCTACACCTTC

abundance: NA
v_gene: TRBV7-2
len: 14
j_gene: TRBJ2-5
d_gene: TRBD2
CDR3aa: CASSPVLAGFGWYF
CDR3nt: TGTGCCAGCAGTCCCGTGTTAGCGGGGTTTGGATGGTACTTC

abundance: NA
v_gene: TRBV4-3
len: 17
j_gene: TRBJ2-7
d_gene: TRBD1
CDR3aa: CASSQVPAGTGAYEQYF
CDR3nt: TGCGCCAGCAGCCAAGTCCCCGCCGGGACAGGAGCATACGAGCAGTACTTC

abundance: few
v_gene: TRBV7-2
len: 14
j_gene: TRBJ1-4
d_gene: NA
CDR3aa: CASSFRSSGEKLFF
CDR3nt: TGTGCCAGCAGCTTTCGTAGCTCAGGGGAAAAACTGTTTTTT

abundance: NA
v_gene: TRBV7-9
len: 14
j_gene: TRBJ1-1
d_gene: NA
CDR3aa: CASSFGTSNTEAFF
CDR3nt: TGTGCCAGCAGCTTTGGGACATCGAACACTGAAGCTTTCTTT

abundance: few
v_gene: TRBV10-3
len: 15
j_gene: TRBJ1-1
d_gene: NA
CDR3aa: CAISESGVPDTEAFF
CDR3nt: TGTGCCATCAGTGAGTCGGGGGTACCCGACACTGAAGCTTTCTTT

abundance: NA
v_gene: TRBV10-3
len: 14
j_gene: TRBJ2-7
d_gene: TRBD2
CDR3aa: CAIGTTSGGYEQYF
CDR3nt: TGTGCCATCGGCACGACTAGCGGGGGGTACGAGCAGTACTTC

abundance: NA
v_gene: TRBV2
len: 15
j_gene: TRBJ2-1
d_gene: TRBD2
CDR3aa: CASSEVGGATYEQFF
CDR3nt: TGTGCCAGCAGTGAGGTCGGGGGGGCAACCTATGAGCAGTTCTTC

abundance: NA
v_gene: TRBV2
len: 15
j_gene: TRBJ2-3
d_gene: TRBD1
CDR3aa: CASSGWTGGTDTQYF
CDR3nt: TGTGCCAGCAGTGGGTGGACAGGGGGAACAGATACGCAGTATTTT

abundance: NA
v_gene: TRBV3-1
len: 14
j_gene: TRBJ2-5
d_gene: TRBD2
CDR3aa: CASSQIAGVETQYF
CDR3nt: TGTGCCAGCAGCCAAATAGCGGGAGTGGAGACCCAGTACTTC

abundance: NA
v_gene: TRBV3-1
len: 15
j_gene: TRBJ2-1
d_gene: TRBD2
CDR3aa: CASSHAGLAGTEQFF
CDR3nt: TGTGCCAGCAGCCATGCCGGACTAGCGGGGACTGAGCAGTTCTTC

abundance: NA
v_gene: TRBV24-1
len: 18
j_gene: TRBJ2-2
d_gene: TRBD2
CDR3aa: CATSDLSSGEVYSGELFF
CDR3nt: TGTGCCACCAGTGATTTGTCTAGCGGGGAAGTATACTCCGGGGAGCTGTTTTTT

abundance: NA
v_gene: TRBV11-2
len: 13
j_gene: TRBJ2-7
d_gene: NA
CDR3aa: CASTPGWGYEQYF
CDR3nt: TGTGCCAGCACCCCAGGATGGGGCTACGAGCAGTACTTC

abundance: NA
v_gene: TRBV10-3
len: 13
j_gene: TRBJ1-1
d_gene: NA
CDR3aa: CAITIGLNTEAFF
CDR3nt: TGTGCCATCACGATAGGCTTAAACACTGAAGCTTTCTTT

abundance: NA
v_gene: TRBV20-1
len: 15
j_gene: TRBJ1-5
d_gene: NA
CDR3aa: CSARQTPDSNQPQHF
CDR3nt: TGCAGTGCTAGACAAACACCTGATAGCAATCAGCCCCAGCATTTT

abundance: few
v_gene: TRBV3-1
len: 16
j_gene: TRBJ2-5
d_gene: NA
CDR3aa: CASSQHGAGAKETQYF
CDR3nt: TGTGCCAGCAGCCAACACGGGGCGGGGGCCAAAGAGACCCAGTACTTC

abundance: NA
v_gene: TRBV5-1
len: 14
j_gene: TRBJ2-7
d_gene: NA
CDR3aa: CASSLEQSFYEQYF
CDR3nt: TGCGCCAGCAGCTTGGAACAATCCTTCTACGAGCAGTACTTC

abundance: NA
v_gene: TRBV18
len: 15
j_gene: TRBJ2-7
d_gene: NA
CDR3aa: CASSPIDSGTSEQYF
CDR3nt: TGTGCCAGCTCACCAATTGACAGTGGGACGAGCGAGCAGTACTTC

abundance: few
v_gene: TRBV7-6
len: 13
j_gene: TRBJ2-1
d_gene: TRBD2
CDR3aa: CASAEGGYNEQFF
CDR3nt: TGTGCCAGCGCCGAGGGAGGGTACAATGAGCAGTTCTTC

abundance: few
v_gene: TRBV7-9
len: 17
j_gene: TRBJ2-1
d_gene: TRBD1
CDR3aa: CASSLDLSGTGNNEQFF
CDR3nt: TGTGCCAGCAGCTTAGACCTATCCGGGACAGGGAATAATGAGCAGTTCTTC

abundance: few
v_gene: TRBV2
len: 13
j_gene: TRBJ1-6
d_gene: NA
CDR3aa: CASSEWGNSPLHF
CDR3nt: TGTGCCAGCAGTGAATGGGGGAATTCACCCCTCCACTTT

abundance: NA
v_gene: TRBV9
len: 14
j_gene: TRBJ2-7
d_gene: NA
CDR3aa: CASSVGQGNNEQYF
CDR3nt: TGTGCCAGCAGCGTAGGGCAGGGTAACAACGAGCAGTACTTC

abundance: NA
v_gene: TRBV9
len: 15
j_gene: TRBJ2-1
d_gene: TRBD1
CDR3aa: CASSVAGTGSDEQFF
CDR3nt: TGTGCCAGCAGCGTAGCCGGGACAGGGTCTGATGAGCAGTTCTTC

abundance: few
v_gene: TRBV12-3/TRBV12-4
len: 17
j_gene: TRBJ2-2
d_gene: TRBD2
CDR3aa: CASSSSTSGGPTGELFF
CDR3nt: TGTGCCAGCAGTTCCTCAACTAGCGGGGGCCCCACCGGGGAGCTGTTTTTT

abundance: NA
v_gene: TRBV24-1
len: 14
j_gene: TRBJ2-2
d_gene: NA
CDR3aa: CATSDYSQAGELFF
CDR3nt: TGTGCCACCAGTGATTATTCCCAGGCCGGGGAGCTGTTTTTT

abundance: once
v_gene: TRBV7-9
len: 12
j_gene: TRBJ2-7
d_gene: NA
CDR3aa: CASSGGGSEQYF
CDR3nt: TGTGCCAGCAGCGGAGGGGGCTCCGAGCAGTACTTC

abundance: few
v_gene: TRBV5-1
len: 14
j_gene: TRBJ1-1
d_gene: TRBD1
CDR3aa: CASSPRTGLAEAFF
CDR3nt: TGCGCCAGCAGCCCAAGGACAGGGTTGGCTGAAGCTTTCTTT

abundance: few
v_gene: TRBV29-1
len: 15
j_gene: TRBJ1-2
d_gene: TRBD1
CDR3aa: CSVGGVGQVGYGYTF
CDR3nt: TGCAGCGTTGGCGGTGTGGGACAGGTTGGCTATGGCTACACCTTC

abundance: NA
v_gene: TRBV20-1
len: 12
j_gene: TRBJ2-5
d_gene: NA
CDR3aa: CSARPSQETQYF
CDR3nt: TGCAGTGCTAGACCGAGTCAAGAGACCCAGTACTTC

abundance: few
v_gene: TRBV5-1
len: 13
j_gene: TRBJ2-1
d_gene: TRBD1
CDR3aa: CASRGQGPHEQFF
CDR3nt: TGCGCCAGCAGGGGACAGGGACCCCATGAGCAGTTCTTC

abundance: NA
v_gene: TRBV6-5
len: 14
j_gene: TRBJ2-5
d_gene: NA
CDR3aa: CASSGGGGQETQYF
CDR3nt: TGTGCCAGCAGTGGTGGTGGGGGGCAAGAGACCCAGTACTTC

abundance: NA
v_gene: TRBV5-1
len: 20
j_gene: TRBJ2-3
d_gene: TRBD1
CDR3aa: CASSSPDGTGTGEFWDTQYF
CDR3nt: TGCGCCAGCAGCTCGCCCGATGGGACAGGGACAGGGGAGTTTTGGGATACGCAGTATTTT

abundance: NA
v_gene: TRBV5-8
len: 14
j_gene: TRBJ2-7
d_gene: NA
CDR3aa: CASSLPTGYYEQYF
CDR3nt: TGTGCCAGCAGCCTCCCGACAGGATACTACGAGCAGTACTTC

abundance: NA
v_gene: TRBV5-1
len: 14
j_gene: TRBJ2-1
d_gene: TRBD2
CDR3aa: CASSLSLAGIEQFF
CDR3nt: TGCGCCAGCAGCTTGTCCCTAGCGGGAATCGAGCAGTTCTTC

abundance: NA
v_gene: TRBV6-2/TRBV6-3
len: 17
j_gene: TRBJ1-1
d_gene: NA
CDR3aa: CASSARTALGRITEAFF
CDR3nt: TGTGCCAGCAGTGCCCGGACAGCCCTAGGAAGGATCACTGAAGCTTTCTTT

abundance: NA
v_gene: TRBV7-2
len: 15
j_gene: TRBJ1-1
d_gene: NA
CDR3aa: CASSPRGFWGTEAFF
CDR3nt: TGTGCCAGCAGCCCCCGAGGGTTCTGGGGGACTGAAGCTTTCTTT